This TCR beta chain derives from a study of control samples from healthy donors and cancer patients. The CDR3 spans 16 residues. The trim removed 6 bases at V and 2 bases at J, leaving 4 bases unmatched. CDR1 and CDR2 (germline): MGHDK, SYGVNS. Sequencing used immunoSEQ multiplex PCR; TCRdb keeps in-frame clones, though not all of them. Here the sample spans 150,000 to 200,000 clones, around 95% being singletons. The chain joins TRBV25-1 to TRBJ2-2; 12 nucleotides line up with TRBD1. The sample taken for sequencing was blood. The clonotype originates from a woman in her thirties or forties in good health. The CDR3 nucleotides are TGTGCCAGCAGGAGGGGACAGGGGGCTAACACCGGGGAGCTGTTTTTT. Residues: CASRRGQGANTGELFF.